This T cell receptor beta chain was identified in a study of identical twins. Study-level findings and limits: With abundant cord blood beta clonotypes, insertions were fewer; memory repertoires showed no such pattern. Models, which agreed with sharing between unrelated individuals, nonetheless underestimated the out-of-frame TCR alpha sharing seen in monozygotic twins.

With regard to this clonotype: Antigen unknown.

TCRdb reprocessed the 5' RACE reads via MiXCR and lists one record per CDR3 protein. This table has fewer than 550,000 distinct CDR3 sequences, around 15% appearing once. The CDR3 runs to 13 residues. Germline CDR1 reads MNHNS; CDR2 reads SASEGT. V lost 8 bases to trimming and J lost 2 bases, with 13 bases between them. The data also belong to a second study, concerning yellow fever vaccine responses in identical twins. This second report adds: Twins' vaccine T cell responses reportedly seemed partly convergent and partly personalized.

This TCR derives from a woman aged 18-30 years in good health. This rearrangement joins TRBV6-1 to TRBJ2-7; D call uncertain. Material for sequencing was CD4+ T cells sorted from blood. CDR3: CASVRQLPYEQYF. CDR3 bases: TGTGCCAGCGTGAGGCAGTTACCCTACGAGCAGTACTTC.